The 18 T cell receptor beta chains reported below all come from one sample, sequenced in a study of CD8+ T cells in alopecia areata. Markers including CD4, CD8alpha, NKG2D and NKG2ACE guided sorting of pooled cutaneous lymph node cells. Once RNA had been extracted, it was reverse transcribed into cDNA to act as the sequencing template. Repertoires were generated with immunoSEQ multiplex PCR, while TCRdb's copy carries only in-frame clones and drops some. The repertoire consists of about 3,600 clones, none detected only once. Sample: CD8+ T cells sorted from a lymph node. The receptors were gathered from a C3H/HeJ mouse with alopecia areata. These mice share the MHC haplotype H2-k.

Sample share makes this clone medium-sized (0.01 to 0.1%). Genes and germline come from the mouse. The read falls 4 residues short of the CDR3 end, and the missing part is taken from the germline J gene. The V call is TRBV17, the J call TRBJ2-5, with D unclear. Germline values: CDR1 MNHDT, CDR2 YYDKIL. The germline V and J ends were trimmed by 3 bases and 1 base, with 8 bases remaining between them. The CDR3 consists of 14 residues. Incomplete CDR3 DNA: TGTGCTAGCAGTAGCCAAGTGGACCAAGAC. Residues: CASSSQVDQD. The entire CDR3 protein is CASSSQVDQDTQYF. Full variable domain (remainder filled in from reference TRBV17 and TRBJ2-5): DTTVKQNPRYKLARVGKPVNLICSQTMNHDTMYWYQKKPNQAPKLLLFYYDKILNREADTFEKFQSSRPNNSFCSLYIGSAGLEYSAMYLCASSSQVDQDTQYFGPGTRLLVL.

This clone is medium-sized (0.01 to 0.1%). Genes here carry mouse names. CDR3 loop: CTCSAVRGNSDYTF. CDR3 DNA, as far as it was read: TGCACCTGCAGTGCAGTCAGGGGAAACTCC. The chain employs TRBV1 and TRBJ1-2; tentative D call: TRBD1 (6 bases). Read data end 4 residues before the CDR3 end; the end is taken from the germline J gene. The CDR3 is made up of 14 amino acids. Germline CDR1 is NSQYPW and CDR2 is LRSPGD (reference sequence). The V end lost 1 base, the J end lost 1 base, and 7 bases lay between the germline ends.

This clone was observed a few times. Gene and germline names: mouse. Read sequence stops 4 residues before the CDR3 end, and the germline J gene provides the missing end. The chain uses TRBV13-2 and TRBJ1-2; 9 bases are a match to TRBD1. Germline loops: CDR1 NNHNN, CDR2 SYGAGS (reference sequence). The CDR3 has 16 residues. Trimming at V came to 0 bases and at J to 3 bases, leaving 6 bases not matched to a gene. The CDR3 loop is CASGDATGGADSDYTF. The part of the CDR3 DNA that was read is TGTGCCAGCGGTGATGCAACAGGGGGCGCAGACTCC.

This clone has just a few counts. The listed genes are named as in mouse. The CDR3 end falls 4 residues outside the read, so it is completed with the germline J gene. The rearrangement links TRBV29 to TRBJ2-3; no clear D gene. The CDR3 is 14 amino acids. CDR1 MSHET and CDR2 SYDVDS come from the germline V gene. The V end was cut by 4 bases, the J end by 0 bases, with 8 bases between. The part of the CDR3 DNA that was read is TGTGCTAGCAGTTACAGAAATAGTGCAGAA. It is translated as CASSYRNSAE. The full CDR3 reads CASSYRNSAETLYF.

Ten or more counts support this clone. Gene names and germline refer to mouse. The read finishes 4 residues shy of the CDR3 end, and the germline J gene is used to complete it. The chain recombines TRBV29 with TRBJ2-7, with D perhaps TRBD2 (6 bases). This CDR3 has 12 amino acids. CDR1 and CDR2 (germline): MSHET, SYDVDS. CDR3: CASSWRGDEQYF. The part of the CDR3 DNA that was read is TGTGCTAGCAGTTGGCGGGGGGAT.

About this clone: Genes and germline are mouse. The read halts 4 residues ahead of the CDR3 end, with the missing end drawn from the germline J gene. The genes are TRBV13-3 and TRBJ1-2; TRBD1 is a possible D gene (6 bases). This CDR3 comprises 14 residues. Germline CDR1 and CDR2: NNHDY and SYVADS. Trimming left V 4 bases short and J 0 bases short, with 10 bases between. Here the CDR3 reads CASSMGQTNSDYTF. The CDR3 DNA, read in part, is TGTGCCAGCAGTATGGGACAAACAAACTCC.

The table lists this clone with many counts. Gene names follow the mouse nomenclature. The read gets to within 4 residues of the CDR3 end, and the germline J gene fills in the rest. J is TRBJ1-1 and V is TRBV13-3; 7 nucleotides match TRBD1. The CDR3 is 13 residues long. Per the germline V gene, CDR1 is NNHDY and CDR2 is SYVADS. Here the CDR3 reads CASSDEGATEVFF. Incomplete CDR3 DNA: TGTGCCAGCAGTGATGAGGGGGCGACA.

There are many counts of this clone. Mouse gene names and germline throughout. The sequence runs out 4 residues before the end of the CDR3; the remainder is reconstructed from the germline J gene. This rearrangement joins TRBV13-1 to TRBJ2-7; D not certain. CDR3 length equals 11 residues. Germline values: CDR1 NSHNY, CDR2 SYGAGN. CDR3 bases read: TGTGCCAGCAGTCCCAAATAT. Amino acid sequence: CASSPKY. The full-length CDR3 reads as CASSPKYEQYF.

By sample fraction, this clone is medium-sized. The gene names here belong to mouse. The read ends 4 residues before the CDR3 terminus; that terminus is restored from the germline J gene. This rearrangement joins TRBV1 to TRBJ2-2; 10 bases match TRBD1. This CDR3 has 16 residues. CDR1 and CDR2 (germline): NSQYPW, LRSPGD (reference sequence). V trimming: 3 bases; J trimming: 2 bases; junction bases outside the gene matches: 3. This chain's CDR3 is CTCSAPGQGNTGQLYF. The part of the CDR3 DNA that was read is TGCACCTGCAGTGCGCCGGGACAGGGGAACACCGGG.

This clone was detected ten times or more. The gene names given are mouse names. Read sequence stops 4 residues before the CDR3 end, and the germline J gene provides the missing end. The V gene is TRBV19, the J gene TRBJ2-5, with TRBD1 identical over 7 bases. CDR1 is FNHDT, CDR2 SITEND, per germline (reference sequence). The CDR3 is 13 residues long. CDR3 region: CASSIRQGDTQYF. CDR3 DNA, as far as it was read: TGTGCCAGCAGTATTCGACAGGGAGAC.

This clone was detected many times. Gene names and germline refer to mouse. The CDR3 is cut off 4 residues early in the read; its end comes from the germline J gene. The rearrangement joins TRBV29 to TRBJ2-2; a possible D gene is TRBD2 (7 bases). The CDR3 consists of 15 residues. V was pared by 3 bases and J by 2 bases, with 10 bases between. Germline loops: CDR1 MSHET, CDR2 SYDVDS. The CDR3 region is CASSLWGANTGQLYF. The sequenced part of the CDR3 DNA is TGTGCTAGCAGTTTGTGGGGGGCCAACACCGGG.

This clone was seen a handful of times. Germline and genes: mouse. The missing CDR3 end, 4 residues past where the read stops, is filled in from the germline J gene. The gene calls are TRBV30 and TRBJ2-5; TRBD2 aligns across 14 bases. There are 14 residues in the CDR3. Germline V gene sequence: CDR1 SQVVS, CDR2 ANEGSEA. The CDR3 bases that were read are TGTAGTCTGGGACTGGGGGGGCGCGAAGAC. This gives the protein CSLGLGGRED. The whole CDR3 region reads CSLGLGGREDTQYF.

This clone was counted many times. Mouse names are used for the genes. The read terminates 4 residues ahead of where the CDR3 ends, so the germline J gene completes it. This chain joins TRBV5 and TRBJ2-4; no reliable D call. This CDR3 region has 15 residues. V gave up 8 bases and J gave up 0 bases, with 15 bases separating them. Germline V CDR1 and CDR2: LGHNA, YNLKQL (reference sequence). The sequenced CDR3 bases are TGTGCCAGCGCAAAGAAGGGTTTTAGTCAAAAC. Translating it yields CASAKKGFSQN. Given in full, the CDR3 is CASAKKGFSQNTLYF.

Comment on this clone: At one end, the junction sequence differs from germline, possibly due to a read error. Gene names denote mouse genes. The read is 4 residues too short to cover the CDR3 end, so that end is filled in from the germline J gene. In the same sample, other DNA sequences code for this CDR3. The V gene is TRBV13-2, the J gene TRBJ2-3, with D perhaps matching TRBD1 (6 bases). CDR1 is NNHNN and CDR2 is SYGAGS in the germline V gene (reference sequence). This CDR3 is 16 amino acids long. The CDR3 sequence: CASGEGGRGSAETLYF. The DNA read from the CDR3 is TGCGCCAGCGGTGAAGGAGGCAGGGGTAGTGCAGAA.

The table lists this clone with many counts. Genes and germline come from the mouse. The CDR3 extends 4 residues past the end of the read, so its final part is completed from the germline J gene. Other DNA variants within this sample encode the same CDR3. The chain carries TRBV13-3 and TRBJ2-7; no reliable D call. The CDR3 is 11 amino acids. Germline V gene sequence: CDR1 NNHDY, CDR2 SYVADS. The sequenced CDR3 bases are TGTGCCAGCAGTGGACAATAT. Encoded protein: CASSGQY. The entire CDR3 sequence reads CASSGQYEQYF.

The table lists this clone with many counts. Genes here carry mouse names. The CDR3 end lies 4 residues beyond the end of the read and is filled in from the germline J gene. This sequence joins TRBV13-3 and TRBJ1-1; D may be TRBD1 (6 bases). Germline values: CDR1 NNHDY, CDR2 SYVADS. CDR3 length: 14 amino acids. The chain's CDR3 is CASSDVGGAVEVFF. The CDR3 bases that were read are TGTGCCAGCAGTGATGTGGGGGGCGCCGTA.

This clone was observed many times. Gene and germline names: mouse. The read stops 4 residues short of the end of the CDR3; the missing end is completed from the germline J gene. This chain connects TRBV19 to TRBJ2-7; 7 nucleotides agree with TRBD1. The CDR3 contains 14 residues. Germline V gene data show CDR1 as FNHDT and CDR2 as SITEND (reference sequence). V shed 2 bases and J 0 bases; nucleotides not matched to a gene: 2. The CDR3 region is CASSIDRDSYEQYF. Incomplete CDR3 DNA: TGTGCCAGCAGTATCGACAGGGACTCCTAT.

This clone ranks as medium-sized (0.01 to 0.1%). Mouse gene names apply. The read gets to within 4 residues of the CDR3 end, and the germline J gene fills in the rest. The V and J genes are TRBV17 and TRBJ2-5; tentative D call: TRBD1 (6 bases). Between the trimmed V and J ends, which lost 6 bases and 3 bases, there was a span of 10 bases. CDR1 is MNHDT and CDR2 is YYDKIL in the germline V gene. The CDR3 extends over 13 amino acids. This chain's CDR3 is CASRDRPQDTQYF. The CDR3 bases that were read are TGTGCTAGCAGGGACAGACCTCAAGAC.